A few counts support the clone carrying this T cell receptor beta chain. TCRdb re-derived calls from the RT-PCR reads in MiXCR, one entry per CDR3 protein. The sample lists about 960,000 distinct CDR3 sequences; approximately 18% were seen once. The data are from a study of patients and donors after allogeneic stem cell transplantation. Trimming at V came to 4 bases and at J to 5 bases, leaving 6 bases not matched to a gene. Germline assignment: CDR1 SGHRS and CDR2 YFSETQ. This CDR3 spans 13 amino acids. Specimen: blood, either unsorted or a sorted T cell fraction (not recorded which). The TCR was taken from a human donor who was either an allogeneic HSCT recipient or a stem cell or donor lymphocyte infusion donor (not recorded which). It is not recorded whose cells these are; they may come from a transplant donor. The rearrangement links TRBV5-1 to TRBJ2-7; 7 positions agree with TRBD1. This chain's CDR3 is CASSVEGADEQYF. The CDR3 DNA sequence: TGCGCCAGCAGCGTAGAGGGGGCCGACGAGCAGTACTTC. Variable domain in full (rest from reference TRBV5-1 and TRBJ2-7): KAGVTQTPRYLIKTRGQQVTLSCSPISGHRSVSWYQQTPGQGLQFLFEYFSETQRNKGNFPGRFSGRQFSNSRSEMNVSTLELGDSALYLCASSVEGADEQYFGPGTRLTVT.